The clone carrying this TCR beta chain occurred a few times. Its antigen is currently unknown. Here immunoSEQ multiplex PCR was the method, and the copy in TCRdb shows in-frame clones only, minus some. The sample records about 140,000 clones, approximately 90% being singletons. The record originates from a study of T cell responses to AZD1222 COVID-19 vaccine. Study-wide findings and caveats: Within unmutated variant regions lay the reported targets of nearly half of spike-specific TCRs.

V lost 8 bases and J 2 bases, leaving 16 bases between the germline ends. Germline V lookup: CDR1 SGHVS, CDR2 FNYEAQ. This CDR3 contains 15 residues. The chain is built from TRBV7-6 and TRBJ2-1; D not certain. The origin of this receptor is an adult in good health. The sample was peripheral blood, taken on day 0 of AZD1222 vaccination. CDR3 residues: CASRSHFGPYNEQFF. The CDR3 DNA sequence: TGTGCCAGCCGATCTCATTTTGGCCCCTACAATGAGCAGTTCTTC.